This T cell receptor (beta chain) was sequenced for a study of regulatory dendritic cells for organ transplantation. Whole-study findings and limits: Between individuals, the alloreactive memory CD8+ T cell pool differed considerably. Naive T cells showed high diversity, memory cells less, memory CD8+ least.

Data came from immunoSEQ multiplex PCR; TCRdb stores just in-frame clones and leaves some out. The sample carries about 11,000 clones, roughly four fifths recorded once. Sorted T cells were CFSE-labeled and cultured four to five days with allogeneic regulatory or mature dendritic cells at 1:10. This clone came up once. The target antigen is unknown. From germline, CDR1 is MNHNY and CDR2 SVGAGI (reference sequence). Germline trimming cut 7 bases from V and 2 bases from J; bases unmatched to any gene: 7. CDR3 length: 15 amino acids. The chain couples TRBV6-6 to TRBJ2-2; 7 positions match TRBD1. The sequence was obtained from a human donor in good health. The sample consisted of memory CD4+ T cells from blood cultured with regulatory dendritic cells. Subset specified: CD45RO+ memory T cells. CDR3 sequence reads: CASNLRQGNTGELFF. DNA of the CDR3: TGTGCCAGCAACCTACGACAGGGAAACACCGGGGAGCTGTTTTTT.